This T cell receptor (beta chain) was found in a study of T cell responses to AZD1222 COVID-19 vaccine. The table came from immunoSEQ multiplex PCR; TCRdb's copy has only in-frame clones and leaves some out. The profile shows 150,000 or so clones, 80% to 90% of them singletons. Sequencing used peripheral blood, obtained on day 0 of AZD1222 vaccination. This TCR was sampled from an adult in good health.

CDR3 in amino acids: CASRDGLGAVPGRSSGANVLTF. The CDR3 DNA sequence: TGTGCCAGCAGGGACGGTTTGGGGGCCGTTCCGGGACGTTCCTCTGGGGCCAACGTCCTGACTTTC. The chain links TRBV6-4 to TRBJ2-6; tentative D call: TRBD1 (6 bases). The CDR3 covers 22 residues. Germline values: CDR1 MRHNA, CDR2 SNTAGT. V was trimmed by 6 bases and J by 0 bases, leaving 30 bases between them.